This TCR beta chain was observed in a study of cytomegalovirus exposure and HLA in healthy donors. Libraries were prepared by immunoSEQ multiplex PCR; TCRdb keeps only in-frame clonotypes and omits some of them. The sample holds 150,000 to 200,000 clones, around nine tenths seen once. Trimming cost V 11 bases and J 0 bases, with 10 bases left between them. Germline CDR1 reads LNHDA; CDR2 reads SQIVND (reference sequence). The CDR3 is 13 amino acids. The chain is built from TRBV19 and TRBJ2-2; a weak D match, TRBD2 (6 bases). The receptor was derived from a man aged 18 to 30 in good health and CMV-seropositive. Source material: PBMCs. The CDR3 loop reads CAVRGSNTGELFF. The CDR3 DNA reads TGTGCCGTCCGGGGGTCGAACACCGGGGAGCTGTTTTTT.